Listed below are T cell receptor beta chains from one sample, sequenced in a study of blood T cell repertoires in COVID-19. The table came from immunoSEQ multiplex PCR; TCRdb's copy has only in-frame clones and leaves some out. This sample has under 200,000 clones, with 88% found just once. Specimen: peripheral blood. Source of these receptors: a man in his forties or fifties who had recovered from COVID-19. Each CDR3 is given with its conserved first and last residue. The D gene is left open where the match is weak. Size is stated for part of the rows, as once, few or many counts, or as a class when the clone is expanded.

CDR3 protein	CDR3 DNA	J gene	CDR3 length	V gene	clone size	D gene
CASSDPRETQYF	TGTGCCAGCAGCGACCCGAGGGAGACCCAGTACTTC	TRBJ2-5	12	TRBV6-2/TRBV6-3	NA	NA
CASSQVARQGTLGELFF	TGTGCCAGCAGCCAAGTCGCGAGACAGGGGACGTTAGGGGAGCTGTTTTTT	TRBJ2-2	17	TRBV4-2	NA	TRBD1
CASSPRGQQETQYF	TGTGCCAGCTCACCACGGGGACAGCAAGAGACCCAGTACTTC	TRBJ2-5	14	TRBV18	NA	TRBD1
CSVEDHSSYEQYF	TGCAGCGTTGAAGATCACAGCTCCTACGAGCAGTACTTC	TRBJ2-7	13	TRBV29-1	NA	NA
CASSVGRGGYTF	TGTGCCAGCAGCGTGGGGAGGGGTGGCTACACCTTC	TRBJ1-2	12	TRBV9	NA	NA
CATSDPTGRTDTQYF	TGTGCCACCAGTGACCCGACAGGCCGCACAGATACGCAGTATTTT	TRBJ2-3	15	TRBV24-1	NA	NA
CATDPQGSSYNEQFF	TGTGCCACCGATCCACAGGGGAGCTCCTACAATGAGCAGTTCTTC	TRBJ2-1	15	TRBV2	NA	TRBD1
CASSPRGLSTEAFF	TGTGCCAGCAGCCCCAGGGGGCTAAGTACTGAAGCTTTCTTT	TRBJ1-1	14	TRBV3-1/TRBV3-2	NA	TRBD1
CAWNSRGQGGNEQYF	TGTGCCTGGAATTCCCGAGGACAGGGAGGGAACGAGCAGTACTTC	TRBJ2-7	15	TRBV30	NA	NA
CASSQTAGDTEAFF	TGTGCCAGCAGCCAAACAGCGGGGGACACTGAAGCTTTCTTT	TRBJ1-1	14	TRBV4-2	once	NA
CASSLVLAMANEQFF	TGTGCCAGCAGCTTAGTCCTAGCTATGGCCAATGAGCAGTTCTTC	TRBJ2-1	15	TRBV7-3	NA	NA
CASSPQGSGNTIYF	TGTGCCAGCTCACCACAAGGGAGTGGAAACACCATATATTTT	TRBJ1-3	14	TRBV18	NA	NA
CASSPPRLAAGNEQFF	TGTGCCAGCAGCCCCCCGCGACTAGCCGCAGGCAATGAGCAGTTCTTC	TRBJ2-1	16	TRBV7-9	NA	TRBD2
CASSVHRGQPSEQYF	TGTGCCAGCAGCGTCCACAGGGGGCAACCTTCCGAGCAGTACTTC	TRBJ2-7	15	TRBV3-1/TRBV3-2	NA	TRBD1
CATGQGVNGYTF	TGTGCTACTGGCCAGGGCGTTAATGGCTACACCTTC	TRBJ1-2	12	TRBV6-5	once	NA
CASSIRTGDGTQYF	TGTGCCAGTAGTATCCGGACAGGGGATGGGACCCAGTACTTC	TRBJ2-5	14	TRBV19	NA	TRBD1
CASSQDEAIYNEQFF	TGCGCCAGCAGCCAAGATGAGGCGATATACAATGAGCAGTTCTTC	TRBJ2-1	15	TRBV4-3	NA	NA
CASSAPLGGASDTQYF	TGTGCCAGCAGCGCCCCCCTTGGGGGGGCCTCAGATACGCAGTATTTT	TRBJ2-3	16	TRBV9	NA	NA
CASRPTGASNTEAFF	TGTGCCAGCAGGCCGACAGGGGCTTCGAACACTGAAGCTTTCTTT	TRBJ1-1	15	TRBV28	NA	TRBD1
CASSTFGTGQGDTQYF	TGTGCCAGCAGCACCTTCGGGACAGGGCAGGGAGATACGCAGTATTTT	TRBJ2-3	16	TRBV7-3	NA	TRBD1
CASSPKTGGDGYTF	TGTGCCAGCAGCCCTAAGACAGGGGGCGATGGCTACACCTTC	TRBJ1-2	14	TRBV7-2	NA	TRBD1
CASSTSPGGVYGYTF	TGTGCCAGCAGCACATCCCCAGGGGGCGTCTATGGCTACACCTTC	TRBJ1-2	15	TRBV7-2	NA	TRBD1
CATPIGNEQFF	TGTGCCACCCCCATCGGGAATGAGCAGTTCTTC	TRBJ2-1	11	TRBV2	NA	NA
CASSSQTANLATGELFF	TGTGCCAGTAGTAGTCAAACGGCAAATTTAGCGACCGGGGAGCTGTTTTTT	TRBJ2-2	17	TRBV19	once	NA
CASSSRDRGTGELFF	TGTGCCAGTAGCTCACGGGACAGGGGAACCGGGGAGCTGTTTTTT	TRBJ2-2	15	TRBV19	NA	TRBD1
CASSYGGASGNTIYF	TGTGCCAGCAGTTACGGGGGGGCTTCTGGAAACACCATATATTTT	TRBJ1-3	15	TRBV6-5	NA	NA
CASSQQTDRNTDTQYF	TGTGCCAGCAGCCAACAGACCGACAGAAACACAGATACGCAGTATTTT	TRBJ2-3	16	TRBV14	NA	NA
CASSQKTVTGELFF	TGTGCCAGCAGCCAGAAGACAGTAACGGGGGAGCTGTTTTTT	TRBJ2-2	14	TRBV7-2	NA	NA
CASSPVGGSAEAFF	TGTGCCAGCTCACCAGTTGGGGGCAGCGCTGAAGCTTTCTTT	TRBJ1-1	14	TRBV18	once	NA
CASSQEGPAFNSPLHF	TGTGCCAGCAGCCAAGAGGGGCCGGCCTTTAATTCACCCCTCCACTTT	TRBJ1-6	16	TRBV14	NA	NA
CASSEFGYEQYF	TGTGCCAGCAGTGAGTTCGGCTACGAGCAGTACTTC	TRBJ2-7	12	TRBV2	NA	NA
CASSLGGGSSYEQYF	TGCGCCAGCAGCCTGGGCGGCGGGAGCTCCTACGAGCAGTACTTC	TRBJ2-7	15	TRBV5-1	NA	TRBD2
CASSSFRQGRPGGNTIYF	TGTGCCAGCAGCTCCTTCCGACAGGGGCGTCCAGGGGGAAACACCATATATTTT	TRBJ1-3	18	TRBV7-2	NA	TRBD1
CASSQLLNSHEQYF	TGTGCCAGCAGCCAACTCCTAAATAGCCACGAGCAGTACTTC	TRBJ2-7	14	TRBV3-1/TRBV3-2	NA	NA
CASSLGGRSGRGPYEQYF	TGTGCCAGCAGCTTAGGGGGCCGGAGCGGGAGGGGGCCCTACGAGCAGTACTTC	TRBJ2-7	18	TRBV7-8	few	TRBD2
CASSPRDREKQFF	TGTGCCAGCAGTCCCCGGGACAGGGAAAAGCAGTTCTTC	TRBJ2-1	13	TRBV12-3/TRBV12-4	NA	TRBD1
CASSALGGRATDTQYF	TGTGCCAGCAGTGCCCTCGGGGGGAGAGCGACAGATACGCAGTATTTT	TRBJ2-3	16	TRBV6-4	once	TRBD2
CASSIDAGTDTQYF	TGTGCCAGTAGTATAGACGCGGGCACAGATACGCAGTATTTT	TRBJ2-3	14	TRBV19	NA	NA
CASSQVGNIGKGNTIYF	TGCGCCAGCAGCCAAGTGGGTAATATCGGGAAAGGAAACACCATATATTTT	TRBJ1-3	17	TRBV4-3	NA	NA
CASSQDSGTYEQYF	TGCGCCAGCAGCCAAGATTCCGGTACCTACGAGCAGTACTTC	TRBJ2-7	14	TRBV4-3	NA	NA
CASSPGGLAGGYGEQFF	TGTGCCAGCAGCCCAGGGGGACTAGCGGGAGGATACGGTGAGCAGTTCTTC	TRBJ2-1	17	TRBV11-2	few	TRBD2
CASSQERTGDYEQYF	TGCGCCAGCAGCCAAGAGAGGACAGGGGACTACGAGCAGTACTTC	TRBJ2-7	15	TRBV4-3	NA	TRBD1
CASSVLGVVETQYF	TGTGCCAGCAGCGTCTTAGGGGTCGTAGAGACCCAGTACTTC	TRBJ2-5	14	TRBV5-6	NA	NA
CSVERVRGTNGNTIYF	TGCAGCGTTGAAAGGGTCCGGGGGACGAACGGAAACACCATATATTTT	TRBJ1-3	16	TRBV29-1	few	NA
CASSQGGIDKQPQHF	TGTGCCAGCAGCCAAGGAGGGATCGACAAGCAGCCCCAGCATTTT	TRBJ1-5	15	TRBV3-1/TRBV3-2	NA	NA
CASNPLPVSGNTIYF	TGTGCCAGCAACCCTCTCCCGGTCTCTGGAAACACCATATATTTT	TRBJ1-3	15	TRBV6-4	NA	NA
CASTGTGNSYGYTF	TGTGCCAGCACCGGAACAGGGAATTCATATGGCTACACCTTC	TRBJ1-2	14	TRBV28	NA	NA
CAWSSAREGYTF	TGTGCCTGGAGTTCTGCTAGGGAGGGCTACACCTTC	TRBJ1-2	12	TRBV30	once	NA
CASSDTLGGRDLDEQYF	TGTGCCAGCAGCGATACTCTGGGGGGGCGAGACTTGGACGAGCAGTACTTC	TRBJ2-7	17	TRBV5-8	NA	NA
CASSEATGVRELFF	TGTGCCAGCAGTGAAGCGACAGGGGTTCGGGAACTGTTTTTT	TRBJ1-4	14	TRBV2	NA	TRBD1